The entry that follows covers one TCR beta chain sequence. What it binds is not known. This PCR relied on a set of 60 Vbeta primers and 13 Jbeta primers. The data were produced by immunoSEQ multiplex PCR, yet TCRdb's version contains in-frame clones alone and is incomplete. The table includes about 200,000 clones, about 86% detected once. This sample was included in a study of cytomegalovirus exposure and HLA in healthy donors. The V and J ends lost 3 bases and 2 bases respectively, with 4 bases between them. This CDR3 comprises 12 residues. Germline values: CDR1 MDHEN, CDR2 SYDVKM. Study findings and constraints: Serostatus for CMV was the only available immune exposure information. A later analysis found that most CMV-associated TCR beta chains appeared HLA-restricted. For most subjects, TCR beta sequences were reported to predict HLA-A and HLA-B alleles with accuracy. When analyzed later, the rates of TCR association showed variation by HLA locus, with DRB1 the most and HLA-C the fewest.

The receptor comes from a woman aged 25-40 years in good health and CMV-seronegative. Sequenced: PBMCs. This chain uses TRBV28 with TRBJ1-1, with D unresolved. The CDR3 spells CASSFINTEAFF. The CDR3 region has the DNA TGTGCCAGCAGTTTCATTAACACTGAAGCTTTCTTT. Based on the CDR3 plus reference TRBV28 and TRBJ1-1, the full variable domain is DVKVTQSSRYLVKRTGEKVFLECVQDMDHENMFWYRQDPGLGLRLIYFSYDVKMKEKGDIPEGYSVSREKKERFSLILESASTNQTSMYLCASSFINTEAFFGQGTRLTVV.